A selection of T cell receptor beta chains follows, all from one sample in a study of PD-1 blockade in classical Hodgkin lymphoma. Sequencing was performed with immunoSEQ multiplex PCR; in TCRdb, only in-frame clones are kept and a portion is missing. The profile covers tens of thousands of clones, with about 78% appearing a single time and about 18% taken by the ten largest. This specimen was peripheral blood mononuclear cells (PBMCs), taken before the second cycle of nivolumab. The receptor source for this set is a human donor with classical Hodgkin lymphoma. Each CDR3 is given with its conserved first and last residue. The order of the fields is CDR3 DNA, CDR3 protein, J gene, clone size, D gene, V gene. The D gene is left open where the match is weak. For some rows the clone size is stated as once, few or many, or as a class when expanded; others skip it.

TGTGCCAGCCGACCCTCAGTCAGCGTCTATGGCTACACCTTC	CASRPSVSVYGYTF	TRBJ1-2	.	.	TRBV6-1
TGTGCCAGTAGTATAGTTGACTCTACCTACGAGCAGTACTTC	CASSIVDSTYEQYF	TRBJ2-7	.	.	TRBV19
TGTGCCAGCACCCGGACTAGCGGCTACACCGGGGAGCTGTTTTTT	CASTRTSGYTGELFF	TRBJ2-2	.	TRBD2	TRBV9
TGTGCCAGTAGTTGGGCCCTCGAGCAGTTCTTC	CASSWALEQFF	TRBJ2-1	.	.	TRBV19
TGTGCCAGCGTTAGGACTCTAGCTGGAAACACCATATATTTT	CASVRTLAGNTIYF	TRBJ1-3	once	.	TRBV7-9
TGTGCCAGCAGCTTAGGTAGCGGGACAGGGCCCCGAGAGACCCAGTACTTC	CASSLGSGTGPRETQYF	TRBJ2-5	.	.	TRBV7-9
TGCGCCAGCAGCCAAGATCGGGGGGCAGACTCCAACAATGAGCAGTTCTTC	CASSQDRGADSNNEQFF	TRBJ2-1	medium-sized	.	TRBV4-1
TGTGCCAGCAGCAGGAACTCGCCGAACACTGAAGCTTTCTTT	CASSRNSPNTEAFF	TRBJ1-1	few	.	TRBV6-1
TGTGCCAGCAGGGGGGCTAGCGGGATGGGTAGAGAGACCCAGTACTTC	CASRGASGMGRETQYF	TRBJ2-5	.	TRBD2	TRBV6-6
TGTGCCAGCAGCTTGGTCGGGAGCGCGGGCGAGCAGTACTTC	CASSLVGSAGEQYF	TRBJ2-7	few	.	TRBV5-1
TGTGCCAGCTTGATGGTGAGGGGAGGTACTGAAGCTTTCTTT	CASLMVRGGTEAFF	TRBJ1-1	few	.	TRBV2
TGTGCCAGCAGCCCCGGCCTCTTAGATACGCAGTATTTT	CASSPGLLDTQYF	TRBJ2-3	.	.	TRBV7-9
TGTGCCAGCAGTGAAGCCAGGGGAGTCGGGGGCTACACCTTC	CASSEARGVGGYTF	TRBJ1-2	once	.	TRBV6-1
TGTGCCAGCAGCCGTATTACGGGGGACGGCACCGGGGAGCTGTTTTTT	CASSRITGDGTGELFF	TRBJ2-2	once	.	TRBV14
TGTGCCAGCAGCTTGGCTGGGTCAGATACGCAGTATTTT	CASSLAGSDTQYF	TRBJ2-3	.	.	TRBV5-4
TGCGCCAGCAGCTGGGGCCCCGGACAGGGAGCCTATGGCTACACCTTC	CASSWGPGQGAYGYTF	TRBJ1-2	.	TRBD1	TRBV5-1
TGTGCCAGCAGTCAGACGGTGAACACTGAAGCTTTCTTT	CASSQTVNTEAFF	TRBJ1-1	.	.	TRBV6-1
TGTGCCAGCAGCGTAACAGGGAACACTGAAGCTTTCTTT	CASSVTGNTEAFF	TRBJ1-1	.	.	TRBV7-8
TGTGCCAGCCGGGAAGAGATAGCGGGAGTTATGGATGAGCAGTTCTTC	CASREEIAGVMDEQFF	TRBJ2-1	.	TRBD2	TRBV28
TGTGCCAGCAGCCATTCAGATACGCAGTATTTT	CASSHSDTQYF	TRBJ2-3	.	.	TRBV7-9
TGTGCCAGCGGCCGACTAGCGGGACGGTACGAGCAGTACTTC	CASGRLAGRYEQYF	TRBJ2-7	once	TRBD2	TRBV6-6
TGTGCTATCTCAGGGTTGTCATCTAATGAAAAACTGTTTTTT	CAISGLSSNEKLFF	TRBJ1-4	.	.	TRBV6-5
TGTGCCAGCAGCTCGTGGGGACAGGGACGTTATCAGCCCCAGCATTTT	CASSSWGQGRYQPQHF	TRBJ1-5	.	TRBD1	TRBV5-6
TGCAGCGTTGAGATTTCGGCATCCCAAGAGACCCAGTACTTC	CSVEISASQETQYF	TRBJ2-5	.	.	TRBV29-1
TGTGCCAGCAGTGACAGGGAAGACTCCGGGGACGGCTACACCTTC	CASSDREDSGDGYTF	TRBJ1-2	once	.	TRBV6-1
TGTGCCAGCAGTTTAGAGGGACCAGGACTAGCGGGAGAGGAAGATACGCAGTATTTT	CASSLEGPGLAGEEDTQYF	TRBJ2-3	medium-sized	TRBD2	TRBV28
TGCGCCAGCAGCGGGAGGACAGGGGGCCCCGGGGAGCTGTTTTTT	CASSGRTGGPGELFF	TRBJ2-2	.	TRBD1	TRBV5-1
TGTGCCAGCAGCGTGGGACTAGCGGACCTCACCGGGGAGCTGTTTTTT	CASSVGLADLTGELFF	TRBJ2-2	.	TRBD2	TRBV5-4
TGTGCCAGCAGTACCGGGACTATGAACACCGGGGAGCTGTTTTTT	CASSTGTMNTGELFF	TRBJ2-2	.	TRBD2	TRBV2
TGTGCCAGCAGTTTGTTCGAAAATCAGCCCCAGCATTTT	CASSLFENQPQHF	TRBJ1-5	.	.	TRBV27
TGTGCCAGCTCACCACCGGGAAAGGAGCAGTTCTTC	CASSPPGKEQFF	TRBJ2-1	.	.	TRBV18
TGTGCCAGCAGTCCCCAGAGTTGGACAGGGGGCTCAGGCTACACCTTC	CASSPQSWTGGSGYTF	TRBJ1-2	hyperexpanded	TRBD1	TRBV28
TGTGCCAGCAGTCGCGAGCCGGCGGGAGGTGGCACCGGGGAGCTGTTTTTT	CASSREPAGGGTGELFF	TRBJ2-2	once	TRBD2	TRBV5-4
TGCGCCAGCAGTGAGGGGGGTTCCCTGGGCTACACCTTC	CASSEGGSLGYTF	TRBJ1-2	once	.	TRBV10-2
TGTGCCAGCAGCTTATTTCCAGCGGCGAACACCGGGGAGCTGTTTTTT	CASSLFPAANTGELFF	TRBJ2-2	.	.	TRBV7-9
TGCGCCAGCAGCCCCACCGGGACTAGGGGCGCCGGGGAGCTGTTTTTT	CASSPTGTRGAGELFF	TRBJ2-2	.	TRBD2	TRBV5-1
TGTGCCAGCTGCAGGACAGGGGAGAAAGGAAACACCATATATTTT	CASCRTGEKGNTIYF	TRBJ1-3	.	TRBD1	TRBV6-1
TGTGCCAGCAGCCCTCAGGATCTCTCTGGAAACACCATATATTTT	CASSPQDLSGNTIYF	TRBJ1-3	few	.	TRBV28
TGTGCTAGTGCCCATGGACTTCCCGATACGCAGTATTTT	CASAHGLPDTQYF	TRBJ2-3	.	.	TRBV12-5
TGTGCCAGCAGTAGAACCGCGGGAAACAATGAGCAGTTCTTC	CASSRTAGNNEQFF	TRBJ2-1	once	.	TRBV25-1
TGTGCCATCAGTGTGGGGGATACAGGGAACACTGAAGCTTTCTTT	CAISVGDTGNTEAFF	TRBJ1-1	.	.	TRBV10-3
TGTGCCAGTAGTATACCGGGACTTGGGAACACTGAAGCTTTCTTT	CASSIPGLGNTEAFF	TRBJ1-1	.	.	TRBV19
TGTGCCAGCAGCTTAGGGCCGGGGAGTTACAATGAGCAGTTCTTC	CASSLGPGSYNEQFF	TRBJ2-1	few	.	TRBV7-3
TGTGCCAGCAGTTTACATTTAGGGGCGAACACTGAAGCTTTCTTT	CASSLHLGANTEAFF	TRBJ1-1	.	.	TRBV28
TGTGCCAGCAGCCCACCGGGTTATTTCTCCTACGAGCAGTACTTC	CASSPPGYFSYEQYF	TRBJ2-7	.	.	TRBV27
TGTGCCAGCAGTTCGATGGGACTAGCGGGAGTTAAAGATACGCAGTATTTT	CASSSMGLAGVKDTQYF	TRBJ2-3	few	TRBD2	TRBV27
TGTGCCACCAGCAGAGAGGTGGTGAACACTGAAGCTTTCTTT	CATSREVVNTEAFF	TRBJ1-1	.	.	TRBV15
TGTGCCAGCAGCCCCCCAGGGGGTAGCGGACCCCAAGAGACCCAGTACTTC	CASSPPGGSGPQETQYF	TRBJ2-5	.	.	TRBV5-8
TGTGCCAGCAGCCCGACTCCCGAGAGCCCTTTTAGCACAGATACGCAGTATTTT	CASSPTPESPFSTDTQYF	TRBJ2-3	.	.	TRBV7-7
TGTGCCAGCAGTTACGTACTAGCGGAGACAAGGGGTGAGCAGTACTTC	CASSYVLAETRGEQYF	TRBJ2-7	.	TRBD2	TRBV6-6
TGTGCCAGCAGTAATCCAGGGATTGCTGAAGCTTTCTTT	CASSNPGIAEAFF	TRBJ1-1	.	.	TRBV27
TGCGCCAGCAGGGAGACTAGCGGAGCTAGCACAGATACGCAGTATTTT	CASRETSGASTDTQYF	TRBJ2-3	.	TRBD2	TRBV5-1
TGTGCCAGTAGTAGACAGATTGGAGGGGGCGGCACAGATACGCAGTATTTT	CASSRQIGGGGTDTQYF	TRBJ2-3	.	.	TRBV19
TGTGCCACCAGCAGAGACGACCTGGACGAGCAGTACTTC	CATSRDDLDEQYF	TRBJ2-7	.	.	TRBV15
TGTGCCAGCTCACAACAGGGCACGAACACCGGGGAGCTGTTTTTT	CASSQQGTNTGELFF	TRBJ2-2	.	.	TRBV18